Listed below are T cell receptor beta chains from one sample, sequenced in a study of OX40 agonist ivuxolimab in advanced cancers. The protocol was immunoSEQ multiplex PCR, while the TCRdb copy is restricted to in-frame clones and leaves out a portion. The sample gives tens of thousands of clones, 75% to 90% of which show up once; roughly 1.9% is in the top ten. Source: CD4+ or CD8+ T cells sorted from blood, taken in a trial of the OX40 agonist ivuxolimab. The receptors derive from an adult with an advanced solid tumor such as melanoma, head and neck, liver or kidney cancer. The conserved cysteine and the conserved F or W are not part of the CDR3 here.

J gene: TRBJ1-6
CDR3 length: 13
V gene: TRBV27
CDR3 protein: ASKQGSSYNSPLH

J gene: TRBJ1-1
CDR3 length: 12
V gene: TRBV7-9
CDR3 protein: ASSWVRTGFEAF

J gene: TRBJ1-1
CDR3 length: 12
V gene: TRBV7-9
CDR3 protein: ASSLGQVNTEAF

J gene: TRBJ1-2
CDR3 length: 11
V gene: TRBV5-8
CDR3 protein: ASSLRANYGYT

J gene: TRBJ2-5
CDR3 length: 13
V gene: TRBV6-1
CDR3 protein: ASSGQAGIQETQY

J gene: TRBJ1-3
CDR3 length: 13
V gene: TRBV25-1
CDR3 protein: ASSGGRNSGNTIY

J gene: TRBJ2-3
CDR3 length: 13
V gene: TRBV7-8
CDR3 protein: ASSADREIVDTQY

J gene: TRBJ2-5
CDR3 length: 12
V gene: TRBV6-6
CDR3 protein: ASSYGGQGGEQY

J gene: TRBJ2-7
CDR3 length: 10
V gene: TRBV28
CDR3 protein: ASSLELYEQY

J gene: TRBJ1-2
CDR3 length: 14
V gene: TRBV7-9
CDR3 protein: ASSPREGARSYGYT

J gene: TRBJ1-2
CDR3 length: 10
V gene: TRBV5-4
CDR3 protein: ASKEGIYGYT

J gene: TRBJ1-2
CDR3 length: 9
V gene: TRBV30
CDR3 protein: AWSGRDGYT

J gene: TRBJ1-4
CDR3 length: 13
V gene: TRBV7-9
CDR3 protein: ASSLWGLEGEKLF

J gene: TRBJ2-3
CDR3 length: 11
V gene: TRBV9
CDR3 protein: ASSVLSTDTQY

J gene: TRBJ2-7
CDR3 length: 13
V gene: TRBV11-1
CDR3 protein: ASSLYPGQGNEQY

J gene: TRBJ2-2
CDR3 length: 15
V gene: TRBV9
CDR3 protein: ASSVLLAGDSVGELF

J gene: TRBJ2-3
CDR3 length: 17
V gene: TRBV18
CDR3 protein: ASSPIRRLAGANTDTQY

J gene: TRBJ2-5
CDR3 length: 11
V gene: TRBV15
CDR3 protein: ATSIQGIETQY

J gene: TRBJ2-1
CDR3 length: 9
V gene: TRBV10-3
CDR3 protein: AISEGNEQF

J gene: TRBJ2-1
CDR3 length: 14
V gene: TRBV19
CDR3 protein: ASSMDRLAGGYEQF

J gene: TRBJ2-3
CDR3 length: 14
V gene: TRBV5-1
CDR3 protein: ASSSLAGDLTDTQY

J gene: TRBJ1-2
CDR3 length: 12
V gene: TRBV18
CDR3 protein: ASSSSGTGTGYT

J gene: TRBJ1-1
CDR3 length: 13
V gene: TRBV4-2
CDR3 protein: ASSDRGQTHTEAF

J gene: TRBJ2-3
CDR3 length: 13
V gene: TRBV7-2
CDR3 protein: ASSRNSQGQDTQY

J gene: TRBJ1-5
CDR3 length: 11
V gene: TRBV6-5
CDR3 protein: ASSLQVAQPQH

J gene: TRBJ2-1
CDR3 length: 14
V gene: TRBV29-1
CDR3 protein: SVEVGTGESYNEQF

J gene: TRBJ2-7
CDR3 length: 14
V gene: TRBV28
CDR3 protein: ASSLPDHKRLYEQY

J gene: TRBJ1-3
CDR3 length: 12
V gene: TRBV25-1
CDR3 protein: AGRRRNSGNTIY

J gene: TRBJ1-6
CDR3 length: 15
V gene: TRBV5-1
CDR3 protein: ASSLGPGSSYNSPLH

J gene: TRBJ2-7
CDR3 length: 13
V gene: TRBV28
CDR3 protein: ASMRAGGLHYEQY

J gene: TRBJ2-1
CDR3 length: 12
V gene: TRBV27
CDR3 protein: ASRDRDRYNEQF

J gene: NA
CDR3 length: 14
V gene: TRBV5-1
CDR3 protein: ASSPGTSGGYYEQY

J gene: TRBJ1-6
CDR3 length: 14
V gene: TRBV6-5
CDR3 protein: ASSYSSGAGNSPLH

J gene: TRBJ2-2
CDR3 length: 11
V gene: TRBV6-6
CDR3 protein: ASSLTPTGELF

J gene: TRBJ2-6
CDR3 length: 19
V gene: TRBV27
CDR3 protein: ASSLDPGLAGGPSGANVLT

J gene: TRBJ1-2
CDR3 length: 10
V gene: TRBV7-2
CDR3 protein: ASSTGLNGYT

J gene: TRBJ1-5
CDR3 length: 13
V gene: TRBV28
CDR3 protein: ASSTSDRYNQPQH

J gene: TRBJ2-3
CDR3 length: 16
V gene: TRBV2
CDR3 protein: ASSEERLAGRSTDTQY

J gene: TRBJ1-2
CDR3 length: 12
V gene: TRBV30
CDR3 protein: AWSEGGSLGGYT

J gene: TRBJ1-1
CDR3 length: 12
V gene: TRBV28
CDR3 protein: ASSLTVRAAEAF

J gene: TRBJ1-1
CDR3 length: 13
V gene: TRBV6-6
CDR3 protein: ASSFSPRMGTEAF

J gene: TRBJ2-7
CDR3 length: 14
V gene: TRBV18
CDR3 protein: ASSLTRQGGNYEQY

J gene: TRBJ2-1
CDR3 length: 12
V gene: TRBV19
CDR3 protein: ASKEEPSYNEQF

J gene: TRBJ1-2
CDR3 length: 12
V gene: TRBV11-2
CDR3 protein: ASSHAGTGLGYT

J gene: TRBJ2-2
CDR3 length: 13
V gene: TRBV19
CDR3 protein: ASVPGTGNTGELF

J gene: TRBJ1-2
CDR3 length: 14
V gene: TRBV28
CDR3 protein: ASSSGGEDRGYGYT

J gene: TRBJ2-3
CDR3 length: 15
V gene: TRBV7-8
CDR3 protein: ASSLRAGGFSTDTQY

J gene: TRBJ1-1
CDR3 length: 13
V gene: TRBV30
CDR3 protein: ACKPPGTVNTEAF

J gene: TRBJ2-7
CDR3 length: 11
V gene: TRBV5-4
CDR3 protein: ASSLGAAYEQY

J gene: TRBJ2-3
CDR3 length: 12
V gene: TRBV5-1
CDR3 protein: ASWGRGAADTQY

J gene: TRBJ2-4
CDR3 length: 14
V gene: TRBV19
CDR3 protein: ASSGGRDGAKNIQY

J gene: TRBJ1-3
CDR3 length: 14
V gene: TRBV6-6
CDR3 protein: ASSSAGGFSGNTIY

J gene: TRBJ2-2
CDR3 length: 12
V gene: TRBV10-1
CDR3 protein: ASGQNTGTGELF